This note documents a single TCR beta chain sequence. Its antigen is undetermined. These data come from a study of vaccination effects on CD4 cells after COVID-19. Repertoires were generated with immunoSEQ multiplex PCR, while TCRdb's copy carries only in-frame clones and drops some. Of fewer than 65,000 clones in the sample, roughly 75% are singletons; the top ten hold over 3.5%. Expansion of antigen-specific CD4+ T cells with viral peptide pools was carried out by the ViraFEST assay before sequencing. Culturing for around 10 days preceded CD4+ T cell isolation. Nucleocapsid antibodies were negative in the vaccine recipients, who had never had SARS-CoV-2 infection. A density of approximately 2 million PBMC per well was used; these cells were cultured with 9.5 to 10 IU/ml IL-2 and roughly 9.5 ug/ml peptides. The germline V gene encodes CDR1 SNHLY and CDR2 FYNNEI. The J segment lost 1 base and the V segment lost 6 bases, leaving 5 bases of the junction unmatched. The CDR3 consists of 15 residues.

The sample consisted of CD4+ T cells from PBMCs cultured with HCoV-OC43 spike peptides, taken before COVID-19 vaccination. Subset given: HCoV-OC43 spike overlapping peptide pool stimulation. The origin of this receptor is a human donor who received a COVID-19 vaccine. The chain employs TRBV2 and TRBJ2-3; 9 bases map to TRBD2. CDR3 in DNA: TGTGCCAGCAGCCCCCAGCGGGGGGGCACAGATACGCAGTATTTT. Amino acids: CASSPQRGGTDTQYF.